Reported below is one T cell receptor (beta chain). Antigen unknown. In the authors' workflow: From ImmunoSEQ came sequences covering only the junction and carrying no quality scores, so filtering differed. Profiling relied on immunoSEQ multiplex PCR, and the TCRdb table lists in-frame clones only, not all of them. V, J and clone size were drawn from that table, and D and trimming were deduced from the DNA. This sample carries roughly 650,000 clones, around 96% of them seen once, and the ten largest clones take roughly 0.1%. This sample is drawn from a study of shared clonotypes between healthy human individuals. Whole-study results and caveats: Around 5.3% of naive CD4 clonotypes were shared across a few donors. Since donors were few, the genetic and exposure-history diversity represented was limited.

CDR1 and CDR2 from the germline V gene are MNHNY and SVGAGI (reference sequence). The V and J ends lost 6 bases and 7 bases respectively, with 6 bases between them. CDR3 length equals 11 residues. Positively selected for CCR7, the CD45RO-negative cells used as naive CD8 cells excluded terminally differentiated effector memory CD45RA+ cells. The rearrangement links TRBV6-6 to TRBJ2-2; D uncertain. This TCR came from a woman aged 25 to 45 in good health. The sequenced sample consisted of naive CD8+ T cells sorted from blood. The CDR3 nucleotides are TGTGCCAGCAGCATTCGCGGGGAGCTGTTTTTT. This codes for CASSIRGELFF.